The text below deals with one TCR beta chain. The antigen is not known. Naive-designated CD8 cells lacked CD45RO, were positively enriched for CCR7, and omitted terminally differentiated effector memory CD45RA+ cells. The sample comes from a study of shared clonotypes between healthy human individuals. Regarding the study as a whole: When compared with the clonotypes that were shared by all four sorted-subset donors, the non-shared clonotypes turned out to have lower generation probabilities. Collection of samples was limited to blood; tissue repertoires likely differ. Larger estimated richness was generally recorded for naive subsets relative to memory subsets.

Researchers ran the assay at a deep level. Produced via immunoSEQ multiplex PCR; TCRdb's table is partial and in-frame only. The sample holds nearly 2 million clones; approximately 94% are singletons and the top ten take under 1.5%. Sequencing was performed on naive CD8+ T cells sorted from blood. This sequence was found in a man younger than 35 in good health.

The CDR3 region has the DNA TGCGCCAGCAGGGTCGGCGACCCCTCCTACGAGCAGTACTTC. Its translation: CASRVGDPSYEQYF. The J gene is TRBJ2-7, the V gene TRBV5-1; D is unresolved. Trimming left V 5 bases short and J 0 bases short, with 12 bases between. Germline V gene lookup returns CDR1 SGHRS and CDR2 YFSETQ. The CDR3 loop spans 14 amino acids.